This T cell receptor (beta chain) was retrieved from a study of T cells in Graves' hyperthyroidism and ophthalmopathy. This clonotype appeared many times. On the basis of clinical symptoms, serum thyroxine and TRAb, thyroid ultrasound and orbital computed tomography, diagnoses were made. PBMCs stemmed from around 10 ml fresh peripheral blood. RNA transcripts gave rise to amplified TCR beta CDR3 regions. First-round RT-PCR with HTBI primers amplified the TCR CDR3 region. TCRdb used MiXCR to reprocess the multiplex PCR reads, holding one entry per CDR3 protein. The sample records 490,000 or so distinct CDR3 sequences, 15% to 20% being singletons. The sample was blood. This TCR came from a woman between 25 and 40 years old with Graves' ophthalmopathy.

The CDR3 sequence: CASSLRRDSQETQYF. In DNA, the CDR3 is TGTGCCAGCAGTTTGAGGCGGGACAGCCAAGAGACCCAGTACTTC. The rearrangement joins TRBV28 to TRBJ2-5; D perhaps matches TRBD1 (7 bases). Trimming left V 3 bases short and J 1 base short, with 12 bases between. This CDR3 is 15 amino acids long. Germline-derived CDR1 and CDR2 are MDHEN and SYDVKM.